A selection of T cell receptor beta chains follows, all from one sample in a study of PD-L1 blockade in urothelial cancer. Measured with immunoSEQ multiplex PCR; TCRdb has only the in-frame clones, and not every one. This table holds under 60,000 clones, around 88% found once. Sample: PBMCs, taken around atezolizumab (anti-PD-L1) treatment. The origin of the receptors is a man aged 60 to 69 with urothelial cancer. Each CDR3 is given with its conserved first and last residue. The order of the fields is CDR3 DNA, CDR3 protein, J gene, clone size, V gene, D gene, CDR3 length. A D gene is named only where the DNA matches it firmly. Clone size is shown for a subset of rows, as once, few, many or a class of expanded clone.

CDR3nt: TGTGCCATCAGCACTAGCGGGGGGCATGGCGGGGAGCTGTTTTTT
CDR3aa: CAISTSGGHGGELFF
j_gene: TRBJ2-2
abundance: .
v_gene: TRBV10-3
d_gene: TRBD2
len: 15

CDR3nt: TGCGCCAGCAGCTTTTTGGACAGGGGAGACTACGAGCAGTACTTC
CDR3aa: CASSFLDRGDYEQYF
j_gene: TRBJ2-7
abundance: few
v_gene: TRBV5-1
d_gene: TRBD1
len: 15

CDR3nt: TGTGCCAGCAGCTTGATCCAGGGGTCTAATTCACCCCTCCACTTT
CDR3aa: CASSLIQGSNSPLHF
j_gene: TRBJ1-6
abundance: .
v_gene: TRBV5-4
d_gene: .
len: 15

CDR3nt: TGTGCCATCAGTATAGTTAGCGGGGCGGGTGAGACCCAGTACTTC
CDR3aa: CAISIVSGAGETQYF
j_gene: TRBJ2-5
abundance: once
v_gene: TRBV10-3
d_gene: TRBD2
len: 15

CDR3nt: TGTGCCAGCAGCATGACAGGGGTTGGCATTCAGTACTTC
CDR3aa: CASSMTGVGIQYF
j_gene: TRBJ2-4
abundance: .
v_gene: TRBV7-3
d_gene: TRBD1
len: 13

CDR3nt: TGCGCCAGCAGCTTGGCCCAGGGGCGTAATACTGAAGCTTTCTTT
CDR3aa: CASSLAQGRNTEAFF
j_gene: TRBJ1-1
abundance: .
v_gene: TRBV5-1
d_gene: .
len: 15

CDR3nt: TGTGCCAGCAGGTCCGGGTACGGCAATCAGCCCCAGCATTTT
CDR3aa: CASRSGYGNQPQHF
j_gene: TRBJ1-5
abundance: .
v_gene: TRBV6-5
d_gene: .
len: 14

CDR3nt: TGTGCCAGCAGCCCGGGACTAGCGGGGGGCGATAGCACAGATACGCAGTATTTT
CDR3aa: CASSPGLAGGDSTDTQYF
j_gene: TRBJ2-3
abundance: .
v_gene: TRBV4-2
d_gene: TRBD2
len: 18

CDR3nt: TGTGCCTGGAGTGTTGGGAGCTCCTATAATTCACCCCTCCACTTT
CDR3aa: CAWSVGSSYNSPLHF
j_gene: TRBJ1-6
abundance: once
v_gene: TRBV30
d_gene: .
len: 15

CDR3nt: TGTGCCAGCTCAACTCACATCGACAGACGAGACAATGAGCAGTTCTTC
CDR3aa: CASSTHIDRRDNEQFF
j_gene: TRBJ2-1
abundance: .
v_gene: TRBV18
d_gene: .
len: 16

CDR3nt: TGTGCCAGCAGCCTCGGACTAGCGGGGGGGTTAGATACGCAGTATTTT
CDR3aa: CASSLGLAGGLDTQYF
j_gene: TRBJ2-3
abundance: .
v_gene: TRBV7-2
d_gene: TRBD2
len: 16

CDR3nt: TGTGCCAGCAGTTCGGACAGGGAGGGCTACACCTTC
CDR3aa: CASSSDREGYTF
j_gene: TRBJ1-2
abundance: .
v_gene: TRBV28
d_gene: TRBD1
len: 12

CDR3nt: TGTGCCAGCAGCCCCGGGTCCTACAATGAGCAGTTCTTC
CDR3aa: CASSPGSYNEQFF
j_gene: TRBJ2-1
abundance: .
v_gene: TRBV11-3
d_gene: .
len: 13

CDR3nt: TGTGCCAGCGGTGGGGCGGAGGGGGGGATCTCCTACGAGCAGTACTTC
CDR3aa: CASGGAEGGISYEQYF
j_gene: TRBJ2-7
abundance: .
v_gene: TRBV27
d_gene: .
len: 16

CDR3nt: TGTGCCAGCAGCTTGGTCAGGGGGCTAGGAGAGACCCAGTACTTC
CDR3aa: CASSLVRGLGETQYF
j_gene: TRBJ2-5
abundance: .
v_gene: TRBV5-6
d_gene: TRBD1
len: 15

CDR3nt: TGTGCCAGCAGCTCCGGACAGAACAATCAGCCCCAGCATTTT
CDR3aa: CASSSGQNNQPQHF
j_gene: TRBJ1-5
abundance: .
v_gene: TRBV7-2
d_gene: .
len: 14

CDR3nt: TGTGCCAGCAGTACAATACTCGGGACAGGGGGGGCGGAAGGCTACACCTTC
CDR3aa: CASSTILGTGGAEGYTF
j_gene: TRBJ1-2
abundance: .
v_gene: TRBV11-3
d_gene: TRBD1
len: 17

CDR3nt: TGCGCCAGCAGCAAGGGACAGGAGGAGTACTACGAGCAGTACTTC
CDR3aa: CASSKGQEEYYEQYF
j_gene: TRBJ2-7
abundance: .
v_gene: TRBV5-1
d_gene: TRBD1
len: 15

CDR3nt: TGTGCCAGCAGCAGATTCACAGTGGATTCACCCCTCCACTTT
CDR3aa: CASSRFTVDSPLHF
j_gene: TRBJ1-6
abundance: few
v_gene: TRBV11-2
d_gene: .
len: 14

CDR3nt: TGTGCCAGCAGCCCTTCACCGACAGGGCTATCACCCCTCCACTTT
CDR3aa: CASSPSPTGLSPLHF
j_gene: TRBJ1-6
abundance: once
v_gene: TRBV11-2
d_gene: TRBD1
len: 15

CDR3nt: TGTGCCAGTAGTATCCCTAGCGGGGGGATCCGCACCGGGGAGCTGTTTTTT
CDR3aa: CASSIPSGGIRTGELFF
j_gene: TRBJ2-2
abundance: .
v_gene: TRBV19
d_gene: TRBD2
len: 17

CDR3nt: TGTGCCAGCTCACTAAATGTGGACAGACAACTCTACGAGCAGTACTTC
CDR3aa: CASSLNVDRQLYEQYF
j_gene: TRBJ2-7
abundance: .
v_gene: TRBV18
d_gene: .
len: 16

CDR3nt: TGTGCCAGCAGCGGGAGGGACACCCGCTCTGGGGCCAACGTCCTGACTTTC
CDR3aa: CASSGRDTRSGANVLTF
j_gene: TRBJ2-6
abundance: .
v_gene: TRBV7-2
d_gene: .
len: 17

CDR3nt: TGTGCCAGCAGCTTAGGCGGAAACATTCAGTACTTC
CDR3aa: CASSLGGNIQYF
j_gene: TRBJ2-4
abundance: .
v_gene: TRBV7-2
d_gene: .
len: 12

CDR3nt: TGTGCCAGCCGGGACAGGTCCTACAATGAGCAGTTCTTC
CDR3aa: CASRDRSYNEQFF
j_gene: TRBJ2-1
abundance: .
v_gene: TRBV5-6
d_gene: TRBD1
len: 13

CDR3nt: TGTGCCAGCAGCCCATTTTACCGGGACAGGGTCAATCAGCCCCAGCATTTT
CDR3aa: CASSPFYRDRVNQPQHF
j_gene: TRBJ1-5
abundance: .
v_gene: TRBV7-8
d_gene: TRBD1
len: 17

CDR3nt: TGTGCCAGCAGCGTAGGTAATAGCGGGGGCCAAGGGACCCAGTACTTC
CDR3aa: CASSVGNSGGQGTQYF
j_gene: TRBJ2-5
abundance: .
v_gene: TRBV9
d_gene: TRBD2
len: 16

CDR3nt: TGTGCCAGCTCATCACAGGGGGCGGCTCAGCCCCAGCATTTT
CDR3aa: CASSSQGAAQPQHF
j_gene: TRBJ1-5
abundance: .
v_gene: TRBV18
d_gene: TRBD1
len: 14

CDR3nt: TGCGCCAGCAGCTTGGCTATCGACAGGGAAGGGGATACGCAGTATTTT
CDR3aa: CASSLAIDREGDTQYF
j_gene: TRBJ2-3
abundance: .
v_gene: TRBV5-1
d_gene: TRBD1
len: 16

CDR3nt: TGTGCCAGCAGCTCCTACCGCGGGACGAGGGGTGACGAGCAGTACTTC
CDR3aa: CASSSYRGTRGDEQYF
j_gene: TRBJ2-7
abundance: .
v_gene: TRBV11-3
d_gene: .
len: 16

CDR3nt: TGTGCCTGGAGTGGCGGAATTCGCTACAATGAGCAGTTCTTC
CDR3aa: CAWSGGIRYNEQFF
j_gene: TRBJ2-1
abundance: .
v_gene: TRBV30
d_gene: .
len: 14

CDR3nt: TGTGCCAGCAGCTTCGGACGGGGTAGCGATAGTGGAGATACGCAGTATTTT
CDR3aa: CASSFGRGSDSGDTQYF
j_gene: TRBJ2-3
abundance: .
v_gene: TRBV11-3
d_gene: .
len: 17

CDR3nt: TGCGCCAGCAGCGAACGGGACAGGGGACCTGGAAACACCATATATTTT
CDR3aa: CASSERDRGPGNTIYF
j_gene: TRBJ1-3
abundance: once
v_gene: TRBV5-1
d_gene: TRBD1
len: 16

CDR3nt: TGTGCCAGTATGGACAGGGAGGGAAATGAAAAACTGTTTTTT
CDR3aa: CASMDREGNEKLFF
j_gene: TRBJ1-4
abundance: .
v_gene: TRBV19
d_gene: TRBD1
len: 14

CDR3nt: TGCGCCAGCAGCTTGGGCGGACTAGCGGGGTCGTACCAAGAGACCCAGTACTTC
CDR3aa: CASSLGGLAGSYQETQYF
j_gene: TRBJ2-5
abundance: .
v_gene: TRBV5-1
d_gene: TRBD2
len: 18

CDR3nt: TGTGCCAGCATCTTAGGAGGCGGGGGCCGAAGCACAGATACGCAGTATTTT
CDR3aa: CASILGGGGRSTDTQYF
j_gene: TRBJ2-3
abundance: .
v_gene: TRBV5-6
d_gene: .
len: 17

CDR3nt: TGTGCCAGCAGCTTAGGGAGGGGGGGACAGCCCCAGCATTTT
CDR3aa: CASSLGRGGQPQHF
j_gene: TRBJ1-5
abundance: .
v_gene: TRBV7-2
d_gene: .
len: 14

CDR3nt: TGTGCCAGCTCACCCGGGACAGGGGGCCTAAGCAATCAGCCCCAGCATTTT
CDR3aa: CASSPGTGGLSNQPQHF
j_gene: TRBJ1-5
abundance: .
v_gene: TRBV18
d_gene: TRBD1
len: 17

CDR3nt: TGTGCCAGCACCATTGGAGGGCGAGCATCCAATCAGCCCCAGCATTTT
CDR3aa: CASTIGGRASNQPQHF
j_gene: TRBJ1-5
abundance: .
v_gene: TRBV7-8
d_gene: .
len: 16

CDR3nt: TGTGCCAGTACCAGGGTAAGGACGGCTAACTATGGCTACACCTTC
CDR3aa: CASTRVRTANYGYTF
j_gene: TRBJ1-2
abundance: .
v_gene: TRBV19
d_gene: .
len: 15

CDR3nt: TGTGCCAGCAGTTCCCGGGGGGGAGAGACCCAGTACTTC
CDR3aa: CASSSRGGETQYF
j_gene: TRBJ2-5
abundance: .
v_gene: TRBV27
d_gene: TRBD2
len: 13

CDR3nt: TGTGCCAGCAGCGTAGGTACGGGTCTGAACACTGAAGCTTTCTTT
CDR3aa: CASSVGTGLNTEAFF
j_gene: TRBJ1-1
abundance: .
v_gene: TRBV9
d_gene: .
len: 15

CDR3nt: TGTGCCAGCAGCAAACCTCTTCCCGAGCCCTCCTACAATGAGCAGTTCTTC
CDR3aa: CASSKPLPEPSYNEQFF
j_gene: TRBJ2-1
abundance: .
v_gene: TRBV21-1
d_gene: .
len: 17

CDR3nt: TGCGCCAGCAGTCTAATCATCCCCACCAGGTTACGGACATACGAGCAGTACTTC
CDR3aa: CASSLIIPTRLRTYEQYF
j_gene: TRBJ2-7
abundance: .
v_gene: TRBV23-1
d_gene: .
len: 18

CDR3nt: TGTGCCAGTAGTTTGAAACCAGAACAGGGATATGAGCAGTTCTTC
CDR3aa: CASSLKPEQGYEQFF
j_gene: TRBJ2-1
abundance: .
v_gene: TRBV19
d_gene: .
len: 15

CDR3nt: TGTGCCAGCAGTTACACCGACTCCTACAATGAGCAGTTCTTC
CDR3aa: CASSYTDSYNEQFF
j_gene: TRBJ2-1
abundance: .
v_gene: TRBV27
d_gene: .
len: 14

CDR3nt: TGTGCCAGCAGCTCTGAGGGCACAGATACGCAGTATTTT
CDR3aa: CASSSEGTDTQYF
j_gene: TRBJ2-3
abundance: .
v_gene: TRBV7-9
d_gene: .
len: 13

CDR3nt: TGTGCCAGCAGCCACGCGGGGACAGGTGGCTCACCCCTCCACTTT
CDR3aa: CASSHAGTGGSPLHF
j_gene: TRBJ1-6
abundance: .
v_gene: TRBV28
d_gene: TRBD1
len: 15

CDR3nt: TGTGCCAGCAGCTTATTCCAGCGGGGGTCTCAAGAGACCCAGTACTTC
CDR3aa: CASSLFQRGSQETQYF
j_gene: TRBJ2-5
abundance: .
v_gene: TRBV5-5
d_gene: TRBD2
len: 16

CDR3nt: TGTGCCAGCACCACAAGGGAGGGATGGGGCTACACCTTC
CDR3aa: CASTTREGWGYTF
j_gene: TRBJ1-2
abundance: once
v_gene: TRBV13
d_gene: .
len: 13

CDR3nt: TGTGCCAGCAGACTCCGGGACTCGTACGAGCAGTACTTC
CDR3aa: CASRLRDSYEQYF
j_gene: TRBJ2-7
abundance: .
v_gene: TRBV6-6
d_gene: .
len: 13

CDR3nt: TGTGCCAGCAGCGTCCTGACAGGGGTCGACACTGAAGCTTTCTTT
CDR3aa: CASSVLTGVDTEAFF
j_gene: TRBJ1-1
abundance: .
v_gene: TRBV21-1
d_gene: .
len: 15

CDR3nt: TGTGCCAGCTCTCCCGACAGGGAGACCCAGTACTTC
CDR3aa: CASSPDRETQYF
j_gene: TRBJ2-5
abundance: .
v_gene: TRBV18
d_gene: .
len: 12

CDR3nt: TGCGCCAGCAGCTTCAAAGACAGACAGAGCTCCTACGAGCAGTACTTC
CDR3aa: CASSFKDRQSSYEQYF
j_gene: TRBJ2-7
abundance: few
v_gene: TRBV5-1
d_gene: .
len: 16

CDR3nt: TGTGCCATCAGTGAGAACATTGGGCTAGCGGGGGGAGAGACCCAGTACTTC
CDR3aa: CAISENIGLAGGETQYF
j_gene: TRBJ2-5
abundance: .
v_gene: TRBV10-3
d_gene: TRBD2
len: 17

CDR3nt: TGTGCCATCAGTGAGGGGCTCTATGGCTACACCTTC
CDR3aa: CAISEGLYGYTF
j_gene: TRBJ1-2
abundance: .
v_gene: TRBV10-3
d_gene: .
len: 12

CDR3nt: TGTGCCTGTAGACTAGCGGGGGGGCTGCCTGAGCAGTTCTTC
CDR3aa: CACRLAGGLPEQFF
j_gene: TRBJ2-1
abundance: .
v_gene: TRBV30
d_gene: TRBD2
len: 14